The clone carrying this TCR beta chain was seen once. The antigen is unknown. The CDR3 sequence is 17 residues long. Looked up from germline, CDR1 is SEHNR and CDR2 is FQNEAQ (reference sequence). Deletions cut 5 bases from V and 7 bases from J, with 21 bases between. Lactation, pregnancy, other autoimmune disease or uncontrolled infection led to exclusion of patients. Diagnoses used clinical symptoms, serum thyroxine and TRAb, thyroid ultrasound and orbital computed tomography. This sample was taken from a study of T cells in Graves' hyperthyroidism and ophthalmopathy. The study, taken as a whole, reports: Ophthalmopathy was predicted by the model a median of approximately six months ahead of onset.

Regions amplified from RNA transcripts were the TCR beta CDR3 regions. First-round RT-PCR targeting the TCR CDR3 was performed with the HTBI primer set. TCRdb reprocessed the multiplex PCR reads with MiXCR, giving one entry per CDR3 protein. The sample has a few hundred thousand distinct CDR3 sequences; around 42% are singletons. The sequence derives from a young woman with Graves' hyperthyroidism. The rearrangement links TRBV7-9 to TRBJ1-6; TRBD1 is a possible D gene (6 bases). Sequencing was done on a sample of peripheral blood or thyroid tissue (not recorded which). The CDR3 loop reads CASSGTSPTGPNSPLHF. For the CDR3, the DNA is TGTGCCAGCAGCGGCACTAGCCCCACAGGGCCAAATTCACCCCTCCACTTT. Complete variable domain (other parts from reference TRBV7-9 and TRBJ1-6): DTGVSQNPRHKITKRGQNVTFRCDPISEHNRLYWYRQTLGQGPEFLTYFQNEAQLEKSRLLSDRFSAERPKGSFSTLEIQRTEQGDSAMYLCASSGTSPTGPNSPLHFGNGTRLTVT.